This entry lists 30 T cell receptor beta chains sequenced from one sample in a study of vaccination and CD4 T cells after COVID-19. Treatment: roughly 11-day PBMC culture with coronavirus spike peptide pools or control peptides (ViraFEST assay). Cultured CD4+ T-cell DNA underwent Oncomine TCR Beta short-read sequencing. TCRdb reanalysed the PCR reads using MiXCR and keeps one entry per CDR3 protein. The data show about 24,000 distinct CDR3 sequences, around 62% seen once. Their target antigens are unknown. The sample was CD4+ T cells from blood, cultured in vitro. The receptors derive from a human donor who had recovered from COVID-19.

The chain uses TRBV24-1 and TRBJ2-2, with D tentatively TRBD1 (6 bases). From germline, CDR1 is KGHDR and CDR2 SFDVKD. The V end was cut by 3 bases, the J end by 4 bases, with 23 bases between. The CDR3 totals 19 residues. CDR3 amino acids: CATSDPQNTGPRGTGELFF. CDR3 DNA sequence: TGTGCCACCAGTGATCCCCAAAACACAGGGCCCCGAGGCACCGGGGAGCTGTTTTTT.

Only one count was recorded for this clonotype. The chain combines TRBV30 with TRBJ2-1; a possible D gene is TRBD2 (6 bases). There are 14 residues in the CDR3. From germline, CDR1 is GTSNPN and CDR2 SVGIG (reference sequence). The V end was cut by 5 bases, the J end by 3 bases, with 14 bases between. The CDR3 here is CAWDYGTVYNEQFF. In nucleotides, the CDR3 is TGTGCCTGGGATTACGGGACTGTCTACAATGAGCAGTTCTTC.

To note about this clonotype: At one boundary the junction diverges from the germline segment, which might be a read error. The rearrangement links TRBV2 to TRBJ1-2, with D possibly being TRBD1 (5 bases). The CDR3 totals 11 residues. Germline CDR1 reads SNHLY; CDR2 reads FYNNEI. CDR3 nucleotide sequence: TGTGCCAGCAGGGACACGAGACAAGGCCTATTC. It specifies CASRDTRQGLF.

The chain recombines TRBV6-5 with TRBJ1-6; D gene unclear. This CDR3 has 17 residues. CDR1 and CDR2 from the germline V gene are MNHEY and SVGAGI. V lost 0 bases, J lost 5 bases, and 14 bases lay in between. CDR3 residues: CASSYSKSGRHNSPLHF. The CDR3 coding sequence is TGTGCCAGCAGTTACTCGAAGAGCGGCAGACATAATTCACCCCTCCACTTT.

The V and J genes are TRBV6-1 and TRBJ1-1; D gene ambiguous. The germline gives CDR1 MNHNS, CDR2 SASEGT. V was trimmed by 2 bases and J by 2 bases, leaving 9 bases between them. The CDR3 totals 14 residues. CDR3 region: CASSESRPNTEAFF. The CDR3 DNA is TGTGCCAGCAGTGAATCTCGCCCAAACACTGAAGCTTTCTTT.

The chain couples TRBV20-1 to TRBJ1-1, with TRBD1 matching 9 bases. The germline CDR1 and CDR2 sequences are DFQATT and SNEGSKA (reference sequence). The CDR3 has 11 residues. The ends lost 4 bases at V and 11 bases at J; junction bases unmatched: 5. The chain's CDR3 is CSANRGQSAFF. In DNA, the CDR3 is TGCAGTGCTAACAGGGGGCAGTCGGCTTTCTTT.

J is TRBJ2-7 and V is TRBV7-2; 10 nucleotides match TRBD1. With 7 bases clipped from V and 5 bases from J, the junction kept 8 bases outside the gene matches. Germline CDR1 reads SGHTA; CDR2 reads FQGNSA. The CDR3 contains 14 residues. For the CDR3, the DNA is TGTGCCAGCACCACAGACAGGGGGCGACACGAGCAGTACTTC. Protein sequence: CASTTDRGRHEQYF.

This chain connects TRBV4-3 to TRBJ1-2; D call uncertain. Trimming pared 0 bases from V and 7 bases from J, leaving 15 bases between. Germline assignment: CDR1 LGHNA and CDR2 YSLEER. This CDR3 region has 15 residues. This CDR3 is CASSQEVRPIVGYTF. CDR3 in DNA: TGCGCCAGCAGCCAAGAGGTGAGACCTATTGTTGGCTACACCTTC.

This clonotype has only one observation. This rearrangement joins TRBV30 to TRBJ1-2, with TRBD1 matching over 8 bases. Trimming at V came to 2 bases and at J to 8 bases, leaving 13 bases not matched to a gene. This CDR3 is built from 15 residues. The germline gives CDR1 GTSNPN, CDR2 SVGIG (reference sequence). This CDR3 reads CAWSSPTGAVGGYTF. DNA of the CDR3: TGTGCCTGGAGTTCGCCGACAGGGGCGGTGGGGGGCTACACCTTC.

V gene TRBV14 combines with J gene TRBJ2-1; 10 nucleotides line up with TRBD1. From germline, CDR1 is SGHDN and CDR2 FVKESK. The CDR3 extends over 15 amino acids. V was pared by 1 base and J by 6 bases, with 3 bases of the junction left unmatched. The CDR3 sequence: CASSQAGTGVNEQFF. The CDR3 DNA sequence: TGTGCCAGCAGCCAAGCCGGGACAGGGGTCAATGAGCAGTTCTTC.

This chain links TRBV5-4 with TRBJ1-2; D may be TRBD1 (5 bases). Trimming shortened V by 2 bases and J by 6 bases, and 11 bases separated the two germline ends. Germline CDR1 is SGHNT and CDR2 is YYREEE (reference sequence). The CDR3 spans 13 residues. The CDR3 is CASSFFSGDGYTF. Here the CDR3 DNA reads TGTGCCAGCAGCTTCTTCTCGGGGGATGGCTACACCTTC.

The chain employs TRBV20-1 and TRBJ2-3; either TRBD1 or TRBD2 may fit D (5 bases each). V gave up 6 bases and J gave up 5 bases, with 12 bases separating them. Germline CDR1 is DFQATT and CDR2 is SNEGSKA (reference sequence). CDR3 length: 12 residues. The CDR3 reads CSAWGFGDTQYF. CDR3 DNA sequence: TGCAGTGCGTGGGGGTTTGGAGATACGCAGTATTTT.

The gene calls are TRBV30 and TRBJ1-1; D not resolved. Per germline, CDR1 GTSNPN and CDR2 SVGIG (reference sequence). V lost 1 base and J lost 1, with 10 bases in between. There are 14 residues in the CDR3. The CDR3 here is CAWSGPVENTEAFF. CDR3 coding DNA: TGTGCCTGGAGTGGGCCGGTAGAGAACACTGAAGCTTTCTTT. The full variable domain, completed using reference TRBV30 and TRBJ1-1, is SQTIHQWPATLVQPVGSPLSLECTVEGTSNPNLYWYRQAAGRGLQLLFYSVGIGQISSEVPQNLSASRPQDRQFILSSKKLLLSDSGFYLCAWSGPVENTEAFFGQGTRLTVV.

V and J are TRBV25-1 and TRBJ1-5, with TRBD1 identical over 7 bases. This CDR3 spans 13 amino acids. V dropped 4 bases and J dropped 7; count of bases not matched to a gene: 4. Looked up from germline, CDR1 is MGHDK and CDR2 is SYGVNS. The CDR3 here is CASSVQGDQPQHF. Written as DNA, the CDR3 is TGTGCCAGCAGTGTTCAGGGGGACCAGCCCCAGCATTTT.

The CDR3 DNA is TGTGCCAGCAGTTTTCCTCGGGGGCAAGGCTACACCTTC. Translated: CASSFPRGQGYTF. The chain is built from TRBV28 and TRBJ1-2; perhaps TRBD1 as D (6 bases). This CDR3 has 13 residues. Germline values: CDR1 MDHEN, CDR2 SYDVKM. V was shortened by 3 bases and J by 8 bases, with 13 bases between the two germline ends.

The J gene is TRBJ1-2, the V gene TRBV2; the match to TRBD1 covers 7 bases. The CDR3 loop spans 13 amino acids. The trim removed 6 bases at V and 2 bases at J, leaving 3 bases unmatched. CDR1 SNHLY and CDR2 FYNNEI come from the germline V gene. The CDR3 nucleotides are TGTGCCAGCAGACAGACAGGGAACTATGGCTACACCTTC. Protein product: CASRQTGNYGYTF.

The chain recombines TRBV27 with TRBJ1-4; D is perhaps TRBD1 (6 bases). Germline-derived CDR1 and CDR2 are MNHEY and SMNVEV (reference sequence). V was shortened by 2 bases and J by 5 bases, with 15 bases between the two germline ends. This CDR3 has 16 amino acids. The CDR3 sequence is CASSLMIGGDNEKLFF. CDR3 nucleotide sequence: TGTGCCAGCAGTTTAATGATAGGGGGGGACAATGAAAAACTGTTTTTT. The entire variable domain, with the rest obtained from reference TRBV27 and TRBJ1-4, is as follows: EAQVTQNPRYLITVTGKKLTVTCSQNMNHEYMSWYRQDPGLGLRQIYYSMNVEVTDKGDVPEGYKVSRKEKRNFPLILESPSPNQTSLYFCASSLMIGGDNEKLFFGSGTQLSVL.

The genes are TRBV27 and TRBJ2-1; possible D gene TRBD1, 5 bases. CDR1 and CDR2 (germline): MNHEY, SMNVEV (reference sequence). The CDR3 runs 14 residues. V was pared by 8 bases and J by 10 bases, with 21 bases between. The CDR3 sequence is CASRLTVPGHEQFF. DNA for the CDR3: TGTGCCAGCCGCCTAACGGTACCAGGGCACGAGCAGTTCTTC.

The rearrangement uses TRBV21-1 and TRBJ2-5; TRBD2 reflects the table's D call only, with no check against the DNA. TRBV21-1 corresponds to a pseudogene. CDR3 size: 14 residues. The CDR3 sequence is CASNPLAGEETQYF. The CDR3 nucleotides read TGTGCCAGCAATCCACTAGCGGGAGAAGAGACCCAGTACTTC.

The chain uses TRBV20-1 and TRBJ2-7; D not resolved. V lost 3 bases and J lost 3, with 6 bases in between. The CDR3 length is 11 residues. Germline V gene data show CDR1 as DFQATT and CDR2 as SNEGSKA (reference sequence). The CDR3 bases are TGCAGTGCTAGTGGTCGCTACGAGCAGTACTTC. Its protein is CSASGRYEQYF.

This rearrangement joins TRBV24-1 to TRBJ1-2; 10 nucleotides agree with TRBD1. Germline V gene sequence: CDR1 KGHDR, CDR2 SFDVKD. This CDR3 spans 16 amino acids. The J segment lost 6 bases and the V segment lost 3 bases, leaving 9 bases of the junction unmatched. The CDR3 sequence: CATSDQIPGQGHGYTF. CDR3 sequence (DNA): TGTGCCACCAGTGATCAAATCCCGGGACAGGGGCATGGCTACACCTTC.

This chain joins TRBV20-1 and TRBJ2-5; no clear D. Germline CDR1 DFQATT, CDR2 SNEGSKA (reference sequence). The CDR3 sequence is 10 residues long. The V gene lost 6 bases and the J gene lost 9 bases, with 11 bases spanning the gap. Here the CDR3 reads CSAQTAPQYF. In DNA, the CDR3 is TGCAGTGCCCAAACGGCCCCCCAGTACTTC.

The rearrangement links TRBV20-1 to TRBJ2-1, with 9 bases fitting TRBD2. The CDR3 consists of 14 residues. The J segment lost 8 bases and the V segment lost 6 bases, leaving 11 bases of the junction unmatched. Looked up from germline, CDR1 is DFQATT and CDR2 is SNEGSKA (reference sequence). CDR3 sequence (DNA): TGCAGTGCCCCAAGGGGCGGGGGGGGGGATGAGCAGTTCTTC. Amino acids: CSAPRGGGGDEQFF.

The V and J genes are TRBV20-1 and TRBJ2-7; D gene unclear. The V end was cut by 3 bases, the J end by 10 bases, with 4 bases between. This CDR3 spans 8 amino acids. CDR1 is DFQATT and CDR2 is SNEGSKA in the germline V gene (reference sequence). The CDR3 here is CSASSQYF. The CDR3 DNA reads TGCAGTGCTAGTAGTCAGTACTTC.

V gene TRBV19 combines with J gene TRBJ1-5, with D possibly being TRBD1 (5 bases). V was trimmed by 5 bases and J by 1 base, leaving 12 bases between them. The CDR3 has 15 amino acids. CDR1 LNHDA and CDR2 SQIVND come from the germline V gene (reference sequence). CDR3 DNA: TGTGCCAGTAGTGCTCAGGGAAGCAGCAATCAGCCCCAGCATTTT. It yields the protein CASSAQGSSNQPQHF.

This chain uses TRBV6-1 with TRBJ1-4; TRBD1 might be the D (5 bases). The germline V and J ends were trimmed by 6 bases and 3 bases, with 14 bases remaining between them. Per the germline V gene, CDR1 is MNHNS and CDR2 is SASEGT. The CDR3 totals 15 residues. The CDR3 spells CASSPAGGANEKLFF. For the CDR3, the DNA is TGTGCCAGCAGCCCCGCGGGGGGGGCTAATGAAAAACTGTTTTTT.

The chain combines TRBV7-2 with TRBJ2-3; maybe TRBD1 (5 bases). The CDR3 has 14 amino acids. The V gene lost 3 bases and the J gene lost 4 bases, with 11 bases spanning the gap. Germline V lookup: CDR1 SGHTA, CDR2 FQGNSA. CDR3 residues: CASSFDDRADTQYF. CDR3 DNA: TGTGCCAGCAGCTTTGACGACAGAGCAGATACGCAGTATTTT.

The chain links TRBV9 to TRBJ1-2, with D perhaps TRBD1 (5 bases). This CDR3 has 14 amino acids. The ends were cut back, 2 bases at V and 4 bases at J, with 12 bases in the middle. The germline gives CDR1 SGDLS, CDR2 YYNGEE. In nucleotides, the CDR3 is TGTGCCAGCAGCGTTGGACCAGGGAGCTATGGCTACACCTTC. It translates to CASSVGPGSYGYTF.

V usage is TRBV20-1 and J usage is TRBJ1-3; D not certain. This CDR3 comprises 15 residues. With 5 bases removed from V and 1 base from J, the gap between germline ends came to 15 bases. The germline gives CDR1 DFQATT, CDR2 SNEGSKA (reference sequence). The CDR3 nucleotides are TGCAGTGCTCGACCTCCCGAGCAATCTGGAAACACCATATATTTT. Amino acid sequence: CSARPPEQSGNTIYF.

The sample holds a few counts of this clonotype. The chain joins TRBV20-1 to TRBJ1-5; 7 bases align to TRBD1. CDR1 and CDR2 (germline): DFQATT, SNEGSKA (reference sequence). Unmatched junction bases numbered 19, after V lost 2 bases and J lost 9 bases. The CDR3 has 17 residues. CDR3 amino acids: CSARRGWGQSQWWPQHF. DNA for the CDR3: TGCAGTGCTAGACGAGGGTGGGGACAGTCCCAATGGTGGCCCCAGCATTTT.